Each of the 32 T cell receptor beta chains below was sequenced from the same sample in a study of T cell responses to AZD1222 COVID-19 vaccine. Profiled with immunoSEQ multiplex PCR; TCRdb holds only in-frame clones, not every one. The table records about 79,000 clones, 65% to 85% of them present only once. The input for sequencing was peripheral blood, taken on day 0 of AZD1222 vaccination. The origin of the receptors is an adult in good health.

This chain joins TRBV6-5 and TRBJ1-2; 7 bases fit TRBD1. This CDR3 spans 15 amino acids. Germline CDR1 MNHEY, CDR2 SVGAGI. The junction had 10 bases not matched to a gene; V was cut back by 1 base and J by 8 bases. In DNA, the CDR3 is TGTGCCAGCAGTTACTATTCGGGGACAGCTGACGGCTACACCTTC. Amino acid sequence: CASSYYSGTADGYTF.

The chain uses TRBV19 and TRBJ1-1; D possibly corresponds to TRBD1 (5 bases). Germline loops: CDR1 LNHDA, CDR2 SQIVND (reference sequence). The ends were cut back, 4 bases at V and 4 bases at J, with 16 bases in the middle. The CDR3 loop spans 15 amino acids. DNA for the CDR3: TGTGCCAGTAGTACCTGGACATTCCAGGGCACTGAAGCTTTCTTT. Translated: CASSTWTFQGTEAFF.

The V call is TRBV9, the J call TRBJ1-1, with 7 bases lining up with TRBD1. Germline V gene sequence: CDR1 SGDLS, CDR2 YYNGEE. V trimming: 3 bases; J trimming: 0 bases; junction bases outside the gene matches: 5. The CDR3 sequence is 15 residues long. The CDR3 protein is CASSGRQGMNTEAFF. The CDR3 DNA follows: TGTGCCAGCAGCGGTCGACAGGGAATGAACACTGAAGCTTTCTTT.

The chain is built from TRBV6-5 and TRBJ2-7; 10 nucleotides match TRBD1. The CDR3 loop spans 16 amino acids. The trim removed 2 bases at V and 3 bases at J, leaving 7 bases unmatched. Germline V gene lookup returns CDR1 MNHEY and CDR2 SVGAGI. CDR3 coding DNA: TGTGCCAGCAGTTACCAGCGACAGGGGGCCAACTACGAGCAGTACTTC. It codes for CASSYQRQGANYEQYF.

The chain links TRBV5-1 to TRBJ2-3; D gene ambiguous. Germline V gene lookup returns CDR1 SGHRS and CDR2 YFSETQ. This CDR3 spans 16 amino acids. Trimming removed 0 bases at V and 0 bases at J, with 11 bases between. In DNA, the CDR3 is TGCGCCAGCAGCTTGGTTGGCCAGACGAGCACAGATACGCAGTATTTT. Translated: CASSLVGQTSTDTQYF.

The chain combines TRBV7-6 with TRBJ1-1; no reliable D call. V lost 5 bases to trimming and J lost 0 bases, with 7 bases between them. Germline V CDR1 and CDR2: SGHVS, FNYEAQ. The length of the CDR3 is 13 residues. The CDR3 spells CASSLDVNTEAFF. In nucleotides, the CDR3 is TGTGCCAGCAGCCTGGATGTGAACACTGAAGCTTTCTTT.

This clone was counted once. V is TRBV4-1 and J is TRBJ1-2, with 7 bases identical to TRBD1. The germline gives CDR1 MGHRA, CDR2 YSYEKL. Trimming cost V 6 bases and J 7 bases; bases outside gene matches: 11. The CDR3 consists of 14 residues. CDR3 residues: CASRQPQGRGGYTF. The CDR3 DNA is TGCGCCAGCAGGCAACCACAGGGGCGCGGTGGCTACACCTTC.

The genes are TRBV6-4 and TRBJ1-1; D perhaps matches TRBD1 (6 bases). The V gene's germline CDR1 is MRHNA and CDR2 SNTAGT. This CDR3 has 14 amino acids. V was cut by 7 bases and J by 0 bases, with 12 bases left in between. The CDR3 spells CASMIWGLNTEAFF. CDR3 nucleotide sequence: TGTGCCAGCATGATCTGGGGGCTGAACACTGAAGCTTTCTTT.

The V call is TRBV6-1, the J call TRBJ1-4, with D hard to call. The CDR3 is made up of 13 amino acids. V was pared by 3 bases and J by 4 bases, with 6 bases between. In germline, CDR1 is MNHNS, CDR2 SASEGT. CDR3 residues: CASSDRHNEKLFF. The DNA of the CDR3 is TGTGCCAGCAGTGACAGACATAATGAAAAACTGTTTTTT.

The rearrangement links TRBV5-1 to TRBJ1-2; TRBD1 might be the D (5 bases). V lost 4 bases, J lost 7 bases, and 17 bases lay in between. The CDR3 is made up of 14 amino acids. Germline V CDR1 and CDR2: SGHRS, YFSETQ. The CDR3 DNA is TGCGCCAGCAGCGATGGGGGTAAAGTACGTGGCTACACCTTC. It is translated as CASSDGGKVRGYTF.

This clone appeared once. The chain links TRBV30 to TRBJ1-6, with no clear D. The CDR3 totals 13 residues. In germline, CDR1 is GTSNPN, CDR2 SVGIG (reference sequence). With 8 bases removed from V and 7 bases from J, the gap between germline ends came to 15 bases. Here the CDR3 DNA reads TGTGCCCAGGAACAGAATCCCAATTCACCCCTCCACTTT. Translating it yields CAQEQNPNSPLHF.

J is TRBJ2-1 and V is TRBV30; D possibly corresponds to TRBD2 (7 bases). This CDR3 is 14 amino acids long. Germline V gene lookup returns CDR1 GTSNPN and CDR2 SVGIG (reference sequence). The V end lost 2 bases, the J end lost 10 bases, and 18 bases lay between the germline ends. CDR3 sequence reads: CAWSLRGGVKEQFF. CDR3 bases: TGTGCCTGGAGTCTTAGGGGGGGAGTGAAAGAGCAGTTCTTC.

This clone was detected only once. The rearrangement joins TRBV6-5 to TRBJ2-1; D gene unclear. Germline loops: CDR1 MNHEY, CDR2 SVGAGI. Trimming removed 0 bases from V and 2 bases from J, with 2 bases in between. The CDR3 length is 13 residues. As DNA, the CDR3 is TGTGCCAGCAGTTACTCTACCTACAATGAGCAGTTCTTC. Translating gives CASSYSTYNEQFF.

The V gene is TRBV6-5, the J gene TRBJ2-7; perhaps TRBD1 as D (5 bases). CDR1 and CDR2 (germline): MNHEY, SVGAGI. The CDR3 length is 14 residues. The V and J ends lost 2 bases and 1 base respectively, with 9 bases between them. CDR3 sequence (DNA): TGTGCCAGCAGTTACGGGCAGGGATCCTACGAGCAGTACTTC. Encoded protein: CASSYGQGSYEQYF.

The CDR3 protein is CASSVEGNEQFF. Written as DNA, the CDR3 is TGTGCCAGCTCAGTGGAAGGCAATGAGCAGTTCTTC. The chain employs TRBV18 and TRBJ2-1, with no clear D. In germline, CDR1 is KGHSH, CDR2 LQKENI. Between the trimmed V and J ends, which lost 5 bases and 6 bases, there was a span of 8 bases. The CDR3 loop spans 12 amino acids.

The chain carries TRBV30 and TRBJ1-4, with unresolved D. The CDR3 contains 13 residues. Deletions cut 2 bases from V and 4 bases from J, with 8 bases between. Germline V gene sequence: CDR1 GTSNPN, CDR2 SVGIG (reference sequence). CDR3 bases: TGTGCCTGGAGTCGACTTCTTAATGAAAAACTGTTTTTT. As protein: CAWSRLLNEKLFF.

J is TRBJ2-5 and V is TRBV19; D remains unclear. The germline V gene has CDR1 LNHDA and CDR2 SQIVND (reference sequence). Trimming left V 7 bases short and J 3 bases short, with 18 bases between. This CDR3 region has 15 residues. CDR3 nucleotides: TGTGCCAGTACACAATACCCGACGGCTAAAGAGACCCAGTACTTC. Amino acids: CASTQYPTAKETQYF.

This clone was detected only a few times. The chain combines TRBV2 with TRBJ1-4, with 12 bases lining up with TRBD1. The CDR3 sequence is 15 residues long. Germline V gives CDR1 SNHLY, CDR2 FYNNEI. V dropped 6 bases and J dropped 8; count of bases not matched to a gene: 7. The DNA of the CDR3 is TGTGCCAGCAGGGCCGGGACAGGGGGCGGCGAAAAACTGTTTTTT. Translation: CASRAGTGGGEKLFF.

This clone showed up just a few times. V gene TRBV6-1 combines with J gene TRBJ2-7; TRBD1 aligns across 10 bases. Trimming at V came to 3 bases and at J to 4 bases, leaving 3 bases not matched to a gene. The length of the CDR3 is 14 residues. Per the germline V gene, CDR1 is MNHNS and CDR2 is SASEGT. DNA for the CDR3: TGTGCCAGCAGTGAGGGACAGGGGACTTACGAGCAGTACTTC. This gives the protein CASSEGQGTYEQYF.

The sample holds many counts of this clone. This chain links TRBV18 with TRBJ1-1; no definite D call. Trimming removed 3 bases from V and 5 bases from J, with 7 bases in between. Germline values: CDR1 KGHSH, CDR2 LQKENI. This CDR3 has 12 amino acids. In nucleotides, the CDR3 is TGTGCCAGCTCACCGTTGTTTACTGAAGCTTTCTTT. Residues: CASSPLFTEAFF.

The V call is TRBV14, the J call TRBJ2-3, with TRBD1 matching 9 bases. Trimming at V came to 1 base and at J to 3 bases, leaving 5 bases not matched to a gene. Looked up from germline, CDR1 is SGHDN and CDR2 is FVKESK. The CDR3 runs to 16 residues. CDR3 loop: CASSQGGQGRTDTQYF. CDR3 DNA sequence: TGTGCCAGCAGCCAAGGGGGACAGGGTCGGACAGATACGCAGTATTTT.

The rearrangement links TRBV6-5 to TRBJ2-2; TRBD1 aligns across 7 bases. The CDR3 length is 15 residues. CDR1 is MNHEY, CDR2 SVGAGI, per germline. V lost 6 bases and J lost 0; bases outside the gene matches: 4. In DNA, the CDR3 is TGTGCCAGCAGATTGACAGGGACGAACACCGGGGAGCTGTTTTTT. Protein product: CASRLTGTNTGELFF.

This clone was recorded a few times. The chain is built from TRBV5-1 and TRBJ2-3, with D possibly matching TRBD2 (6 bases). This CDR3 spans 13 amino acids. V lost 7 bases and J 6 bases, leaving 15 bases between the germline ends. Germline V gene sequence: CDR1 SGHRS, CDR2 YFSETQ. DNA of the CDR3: TGCGCCAGCTCGGGGGATCGGGGGGATACGCAGTATTTT. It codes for CASSGDRGDTQYF.

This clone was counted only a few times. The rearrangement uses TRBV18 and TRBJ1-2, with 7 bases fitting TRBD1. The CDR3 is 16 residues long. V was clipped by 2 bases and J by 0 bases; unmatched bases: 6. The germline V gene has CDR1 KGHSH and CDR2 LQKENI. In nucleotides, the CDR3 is TGTGCCAGCTCACCAGACAGGGCTACATCTAACTATGGCTACACCTTC. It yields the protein CASSPDRATSNYGYTF.

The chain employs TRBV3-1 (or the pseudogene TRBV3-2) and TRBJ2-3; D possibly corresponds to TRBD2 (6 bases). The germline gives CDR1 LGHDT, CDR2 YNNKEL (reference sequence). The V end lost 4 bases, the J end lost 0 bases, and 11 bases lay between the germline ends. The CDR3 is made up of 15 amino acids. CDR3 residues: CASSPWAGSTDTQYF. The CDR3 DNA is TGTGCCAGCAGCCCCTGGGCGGGGAGCACAGATACGCAGTATTTT.

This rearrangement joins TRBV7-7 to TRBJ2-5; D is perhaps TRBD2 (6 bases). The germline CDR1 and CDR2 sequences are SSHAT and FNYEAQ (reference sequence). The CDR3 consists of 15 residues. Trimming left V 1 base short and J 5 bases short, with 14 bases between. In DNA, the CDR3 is TGTGCCAGCAGCTTAGGTCCTAGCGATGGGGAGACCCAGTACTTC. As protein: CASSLGPSDGETQYF.

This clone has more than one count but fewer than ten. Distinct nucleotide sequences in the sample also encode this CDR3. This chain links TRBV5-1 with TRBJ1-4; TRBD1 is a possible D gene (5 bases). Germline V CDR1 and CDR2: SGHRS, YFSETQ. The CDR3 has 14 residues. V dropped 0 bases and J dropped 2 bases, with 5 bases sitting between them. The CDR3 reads CASSLGGTNEKLFF. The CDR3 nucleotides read TGCGCCAGCAGCTTGGGGGGGACTAATGAAAAACTGTTTTTT.

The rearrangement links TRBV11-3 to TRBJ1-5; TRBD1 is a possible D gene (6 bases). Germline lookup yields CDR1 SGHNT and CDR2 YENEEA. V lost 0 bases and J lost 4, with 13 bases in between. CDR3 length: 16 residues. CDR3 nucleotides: TGTGCCAGCAGCTTAGATTTTGGGACACCTAATCAGCCCCAGCATTTT. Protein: CASSLDFGTPNQPQHF.

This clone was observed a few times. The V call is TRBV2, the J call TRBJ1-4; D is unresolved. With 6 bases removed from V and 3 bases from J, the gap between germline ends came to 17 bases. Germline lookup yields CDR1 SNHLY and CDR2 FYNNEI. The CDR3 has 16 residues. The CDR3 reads CASRRLGDRPNEKLFF. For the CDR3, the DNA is TGTGCCAGCAGGCGATTGGGAGACCGACCTAATGAAAAACTGTTTTTT.

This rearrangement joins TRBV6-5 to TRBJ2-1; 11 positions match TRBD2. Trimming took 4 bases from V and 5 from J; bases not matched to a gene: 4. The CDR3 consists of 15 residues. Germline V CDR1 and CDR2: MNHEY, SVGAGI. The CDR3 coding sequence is TGTGCCAGCAGTTTGGGGACTAGCGGAAACAATGAGCAGTTCTTC. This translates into CASSLGTSGNNEQFF.

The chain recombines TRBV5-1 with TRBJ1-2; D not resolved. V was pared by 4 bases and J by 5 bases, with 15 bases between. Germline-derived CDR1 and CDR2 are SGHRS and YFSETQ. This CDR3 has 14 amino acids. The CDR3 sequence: CASSLMMTEYGYTF. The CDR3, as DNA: TGCGCCAGCAGCCTGATGATGACTGAGTATGGCTACACCTTC.

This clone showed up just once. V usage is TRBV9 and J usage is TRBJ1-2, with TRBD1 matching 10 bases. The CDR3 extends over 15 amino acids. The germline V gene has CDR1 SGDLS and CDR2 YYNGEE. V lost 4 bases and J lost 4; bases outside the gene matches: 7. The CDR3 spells CASSTETGGIYGYTF. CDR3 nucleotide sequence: TGTGCCAGCAGCACCGAGACAGGGGGCATCTATGGCTACACCTTC. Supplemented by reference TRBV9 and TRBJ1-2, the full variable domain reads DSGVTQTPKHLITATGQRVTLRCSPRSGDLSVYWYQQSLDQGLQFLIQYYNGEERAKGNILERFSAQQFPDLHSELNLSSLELGDSALYFCASSTETGGIYGYTFGSGTRLTVV.